This T cell receptor (beta chain) derives from a study of blood T cell repertoires in COVID-19. Study overall: The United States, Italy and Spain supplied acute and convalescent COVID-19 samples. T cells, B-cell-depleted T cells, or PBMCs supplied cDNA or gDNA.

This clone was counted a single time. Using immunoSEQ multiplex PCR, the repertoire was profiled, and TCRdb retains in-frame clones only, with some absent. This table holds about 76,000 clones, 75% to 90% found once. Trimming took off 6 bases at V and 2 bases at J, with 11 bases between the two ends. Germline CDR1 is LNHDA and CDR2 is SQIVND (reference sequence). The CDR3 contains 14 residues. The sequence derives from a human donor in a cohort sampled during active COVID-19. The chain joins TRBV19 to TRBJ2-1, with D perhaps TRBD1 (6 bases). The specimen was peripheral blood. The chain's CDR3 is CASSLDRTYNEQFF. The CDR3 DNA follows: TGTGCCAGTAGCTTAGACAGGACCTACAATGAGCAGTTCTTC.